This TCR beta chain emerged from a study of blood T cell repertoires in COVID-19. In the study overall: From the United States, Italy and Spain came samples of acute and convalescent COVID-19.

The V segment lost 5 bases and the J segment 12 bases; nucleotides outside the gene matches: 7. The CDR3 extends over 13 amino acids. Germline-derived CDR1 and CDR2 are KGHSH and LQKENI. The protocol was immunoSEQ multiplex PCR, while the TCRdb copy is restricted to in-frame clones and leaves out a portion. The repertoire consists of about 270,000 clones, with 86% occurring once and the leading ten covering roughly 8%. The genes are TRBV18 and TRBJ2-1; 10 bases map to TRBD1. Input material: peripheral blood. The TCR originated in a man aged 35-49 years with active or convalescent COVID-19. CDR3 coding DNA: TGTGCCAGCTCAGGGACAGGGGATGGTCCGCAGTTCTTC. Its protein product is CASSGTGDGPQFF.